The 32 T cell receptor beta chains below come from one sample, sequenced in a study of shared clonotypes between healthy human individuals. Only in-frame clones appear in the TCRdb table, and some are missing; sequencing was by immunoSEQ multiplex PCR. Found here are about 680,000 clones, 92% of them singletons; the top ten hold roughly 22%. Naive CD8 cells were CD45RO-negative, positively selected for CCR7, excluding terminally differentiated effector memory CD45RA+ cells. Sequenced input: naive CD8+ T cells sorted from blood. Source of these receptors: a man aged 25-40 years in good health.

The chain couples TRBV29-1 to TRBJ1-1; D is unresolved. Germline V lookup: CDR1 SQVTM, CDR2 ANQGSEA. The V and J ends lost 4 bases and 4 bases respectively, with 10 bases between them. There are 12 residues in the CDR3. CDR3 nucleotide sequence: TGCAGCGTTGTGGTCTGGGGCACTGAAGCTTTCTTT. This codes for CSVVVWGTEAFF.

A remark on this clone: Other nucleotide sequences from this sample produce the same CDR3. The chain is built from TRBV19 and TRBJ2-1; D ambiguous. The V end was cut by 2 bases, the J end by 6 bases, with 5 bases between. CDR3 length: 12 residues. Germline V CDR1 and CDR2: LNHDA, SQIVND (reference sequence). For the CDR3, the DNA is TGTGCCAGTAGTATACTCGGCAATGAGCAGTTCTTC. Its translation: CASSILGNEQFF.

The chain employs TRBV10-3 and TRBJ2-6, with a weak D call TRBD2 (5 bases). The CDR3 loop spans 16 amino acids. Trimming shortened V by 10 bases and J by 0 bases, and 16 bases separated the two germline ends. The V gene's germline CDR1 is ENHRY and CDR2 SYGVKD. CDR3 in amino acids: CATKGLHISGANVLTF. CDR3 nucleotide sequence: TGTGCCACCAAAGGACTGCACATCTCTGGGGCCAACGTCCTGACTTTC.

The chain has TRBV9 and TRBJ2-1, with 9 bases that match TRBD2. Germline assignment: CDR1 SGDLS and CDR2 YYNGEE. J lost 0 bases, V lost 4 bases, and 2 bases had no gene match. The CDR3 is made up of 15 amino acids. CDR3: CASSLSGSSYNEQFF. As DNA, the CDR3 is TGTGCCAGCAGCCTTAGCGGGAGCTCCTACAATGAGCAGTTCTTC.

CDR3 nucleotide sequence: TGTGCCAGCAGCTTAGCGATTCGGGGTACTGAAGCTTTCTTT. As protein: CASSLAIRGTEAFF. The chain employs TRBV7-6 and TRBJ1-1; D gene ambiguous. Germline V gives CDR1 SGHVS, CDR2 FNYEAQ. The CDR3 is 14 amino acids. Trimming stripped 0 bases from V and 5 bases from J, with 10 bases between.

The chain is built from TRBV5-6 and TRBJ1-4; D is unclear. This CDR3 is 15 amino acids long. The V end lost 1 base, the J end lost 4 bases, and 11 bases lay between the germline ends. Per the germline V gene, CDR1 is SGHDT and CDR2 is YYEEEE. CDR3 amino acids: CASSLYPAINEKLFF. Here the CDR3 DNA reads TGTGCCAGCAGCTTGTACCCGGCTATTAATGAAAAACTGTTTTTT.

This clone was recorded a few times. V usage is TRBV4-1 and J usage is TRBJ2-5; D is unresolved. CDR3 length: 13 residues. Between the trimmed V and J ends, which lost 1 base and 4 bases, there was a span of 7 bases. Germline-derived CDR1 and CDR2 are MGHRA and YSYEKL. CDR3: CASSQVSGETQYF. Written as DNA, the CDR3 is TGCGCCAGCAGCCAAGTGTCTGGAGAGACCCAGTACTTC.

V is TRBV5-1 and J is TRBJ1-5; D is possibly TRBD1 (5 bases). The V end lost 4 bases, the J end lost 1 base, and 9 bases lay between the germline ends. This CDR3 has 14 amino acids. Germline CDR1 SGHRS, CDR2 YFSETQ. CDR3 region: CASSLDSSNQPQHF. CDR3 bases: TGCGCCAGCAGCCTAGACAGCAGCAATCAGCCCCAGCATTTT.

The gene calls are TRBV11-2 and TRBJ2-3, with a weak D call TRBD2 (6 bases). V gave up 0 bases and J gave up 2 bases, with 15 bases separating them. The CDR3 consists of 17 residues. Germline lookup yields CDR1 SGHAT and CDR2 FQNNGV. CDR3 nucleotides: TGTGCCAGCAGCTTAGATTATAGGGAGCGGGTCACAGATACGCAGTATTTT. This gives the protein CASSLDYRERVTDTQYF.

The gene calls are TRBV7-9 and TRBJ2-1; 9 nucleotides match TRBD1. This CDR3 region has 15 residues. Trimming removed 5 bases from V and 7 bases from J; junction bases left unmatched: 9. Per the germline V gene, CDR1 is SEHNR and CDR2 is FQNEAQ (reference sequence). CDR3 in amino acids: CASSPGTGYGNEQFF. The CDR3 region has the DNA TGTGCCAGCAGCCCAGGGACAGGGTACGGGAATGAGCAGTTCTTC.

The chain couples TRBV29-1 to TRBJ2-3, with a tentative D call TRBD2 (6 bases). There are 13 residues in the CDR3. Germline CDR1 is SQVTM and CDR2 is ANQGSEA. Trimming pared 4 bases from V and 5 bases from J, leaving 13 bases between. The CDR3 is CSVVWRDGDTQYF. The CDR3 DNA sequence: TGCAGCGTTGTATGGCGGGACGGAGATACGCAGTATTTT.

The chain joins TRBV10-2 to TRBJ1-5; D uncertain. The germline CDR1 and CDR2 sequences are WSHSY and SAAADI. The CDR3 is 13 residues long. Between the trimmed V and J ends, which lost 6 bases and 7 bases, there was a span of 13 bases. In nucleotides, the CDR3 is TGCGCCAGCAGCAATAACGTTTTGCAGCCCCAGCATTTT. Its protein product is CASSNNVLQPQHF.

The CDR3, as DNA: TGTGCCAGCAGCCGCGGACAGGAGCTGTTTTTT. Amino acid sequence: CASSRGQELFF. This chain uses TRBV7-9 with TRBJ2-2, with D maybe TRBD1 (5 bases). The V gene's germline CDR1 is SEHNR and CDR2 FQNEAQ (reference sequence). CDR3 size: 11 residues. Trimming pared 5 bases from V and 10 bases from J, leaving 8 bases between. The full variable domain, its missing parts supplied by reference TRBV7-9 and TRBJ2-2, is DTGVSQNPRHKITKRGQNVTFRCDPISEHNRLYWYRQTLGQGPEFLTYFQNEAQLEKSRLLSDRFSAERPKGSFSTLEIQRTEQGDSAMYLCASSRGQELFFGEGSRLTVL.

The chain has TRBV2 and TRBJ2-4; D gene unclear. Germline CDR1 reads SNHLY; CDR2 reads FYNNEI. Trimming removed 7 bases from V and 15 bases from J, with 13 bases in between. This CDR3 region has 10 residues. The CDR3 here is CASKHRILYF. DNA for the CDR3: TGTGCCAGCAAGCACCGTATCCTGTACTTC.

The chain recombines TRBV29-1 with TRBJ2-1; possibly TRBD1 for D (5 bases). V was trimmed by 4 bases and J by 2 bases, leaving 12 bases between them. CDR1 and CDR2 from the germline V gene are SQVTM and ANQGSEA. The CDR3 runs to 14 residues. DNA for the CDR3: TGCAGCGTTGTCGCAGGGATAGCCTACAATGAGCAGTTCTTC. It specifies CSVVAGIAYNEQFF.

This chain connects TRBV11-3 to TRBJ2-7, with TRBD2 as a possible D gene (6 bases). V lost 5 bases to trimming and J lost 7 bases, with 12 bases between them. Germline V gene lookup returns CDR1 SGHNT and CDR2 YENEEA. CDR3 size: 12 residues. The CDR3 region is CASSHQEGEQYF. As DNA, the CDR3 is TGTGCCAGCAGCCACCAGGAGGGTGAGCAGTACTTC.

In DNA, the CDR3 is TGTGCCAGCACCTCCGGCGGGGATTTTTACGAGCAGTACTTC. This sequence encodes CASTSGGDFYEQYF. The chain is built from TRBV7-9 and TRBJ2-7, with D tentatively TRBD2 (6 bases). CDR1 SEHNR and CDR2 FQNEAQ come from the germline V gene (reference sequence). The CDR3 sequence is 14 residues long. The germline V and J ends were trimmed by 7 bases and 4 bases, with 17 bases remaining between them.

The chain has TRBV6-1 and TRBJ2-7, with D maybe TRBD2 (6 bases). The CDR3 loop spans 14 amino acids. Germline V CDR1 and CDR2: MNHNS, SASEGT. The germline V and J ends were trimmed by 6 bases and 5 bases, with 17 bases remaining between them. The CDR3 DNA follows: TGTGCCAGCAGCCAATTAGCGGAGAGGGACGAGCAGTACTTC. Translating gives CASSQLAERDEQYF.

The table lists this clone with a count of one. The CDR3 spells CASSLKLGLAADTQYF. CDR3 DNA sequence: TGTGCCAGCAGCTTAAAACTTGGTTTGGCAGCAGATACGCAGTATTTT. This chain uses TRBV11-3 with TRBJ2-3; D gene ambiguous. Trimming took 2 bases from V and 4 from J, leaving 16 bases between them. Germline V gene data show CDR1 as SGHNT and CDR2 as YENEEA. There are 16 residues in the CDR3.

The chain recombines TRBV5-1 with TRBJ1-1; TRBD1 aligns across 7 bases. The V segment lost 0 bases and the J segment 4 bases; nucleotides outside the gene matches: 12. The CDR3 sequence is 17 residues long. Per the germline V gene, CDR1 is SGHRS and CDR2 is YFSETQ. In nucleotides, the CDR3 is TGCGCCAGCAGCTTGGGGACAGGAAGAATGGGAGGCACTGAAGCTTTCTTT. This translates into CASSLGTGRMGGTEAFF. Looking up the rest from reference TRBV5-1 and TRBJ1-1 gives the full variable domain: KAGVTQTPRYLIKTRGQQVTLSCSPISGHRSVSWYQQTPGQGLQFLFEYFSETQRNKGNFPGRFSGRQFSNSRSEMNVSTLELGDSALYLCASSLGTGRMGGTEAFFGQGTRLTVV.

The rearrangement links TRBV13 to TRBJ2-3; 8 bases agree with TRBD1. V lost 0 bases, J lost 2 bases, and 1 base stayed unmatched. The CDR3 length is 15 residues. CDR1 and CDR2 (germline): PRHDT, FYEKMQ (reference sequence). The CDR3 sequence is CASSLGQGDTDTQYF. DNA for the CDR3: TGTGCCAGCAGCTTAGGACAGGGGGACACAGATACGCAGTATTTT.

In its sample, this clone was seen once. The chain links TRBV29-1 to TRBJ2-1, with 7 bases fitting TRBD1. This CDR3 region has 13 residues. Looked up from germline, CDR1 is SQVTM and CDR2 is ANQGSEA. The V gene end was trimmed by 3 bases and the J gene end by 1 base; junction bases not matched to a gene: 0. The CDR3 DNA follows: TGCAGCGTTGACAGGGGGTCCTACAATGAGCAGTTCTTC. Translating it yields CSVDRGSYNEQFF.

The chain carries TRBV10-3 and TRBJ2-2; 11 bases map to TRBD1. Trimming at V came to 3 bases and at J to 3 bases, leaving 3 bases not matched to a gene. The CDR3 runs 16 residues. Germline V gene lookup returns CDR1 ENHRY and CDR2 SYGVKD. This chain's CDR3 is CAISDPGQGDTGELFF. CDR3 DNA sequence: TGTGCCATCAGTGACCCGGGACAGGGGGACACCGGGGAGCTGTTTTTT.

To note about this clone: A far more abundant clone sits one base away, making this likely a read error. This chain uses TRBV10-3 with TRBJ2-3; possibly TRBD1 for D (7 bases). This CDR3 region has 14 residues. The germline CDR1 and CDR2 sequences are ENHRY and SYGVKD. This CDR3 reads CTIGGGLDTDTQYF. In DNA form, the CDR3 reads TGTACCATCGGAGGGGGCCTTGACACAGATACGCAGTATTTT.

The chain is built from TRBV29-1 and TRBJ2-7; 13 positions match TRBD2. Germline assignment: CDR1 SQVTM and CDR2 ANQGSEA. After removal of 0 bases from V and 0 bases from J, the junction contained 5 bases not matched to a gene. The CDR3 runs 17 residues. CDR3 sequence (DNA): TGCAGCGTTGAAGACCCCGGGACTAGCGGGGCCTCCTACGAGCAGTACTTC. Translating it yields CSVEDPGTSGASYEQYF.

This chain joins TRBV21-1 and TRBJ1-3; TRBD1 reflects the table's D call only, with no check against the DNA. TRBV21-1 is recorded as a pseudogene. There are 15 residues in the CDR3. CDR3 protein: CASSPGDGSGNTIYF. The CDR3, as DNA: TGTGCCAGCAGCCCAGGGGATGGAAGTGGAAACACCATATATTTT.

The chain links TRBV2 to TRBJ2-3, with D possibly matching TRBD2 (5 bases). Germline values: CDR1 SNHLY, CDR2 FYNNEI. Trimming cost V 6 bases and J 4 bases, with 20 bases left between them. This CDR3 contains 16 residues. CDR3 bases: TGTGCCAGCAGGACTCGGGGTAGCCGAAGGGCAGATACGCAGTATTTT. Translating gives CASRTRGSRRADTQYF.

V usage is TRBV16 and J usage is TRBJ2-7; 7 bases agree with TRBD1. CDR3 length equals 15 residues. Trimming cost V 5 bases and J 3 bases; bases outside gene matches: 10. Germline V gives CDR1 KGHSY, CDR2 FQNENV. This chain's CDR3 is CASSYLSGGGYEQYF. DNA for the CDR3: TGTGCCAGCAGCTATCTGTCAGGGGGTGGCTACGAGCAGTACTTC.

The chain links TRBV5-4 to TRBJ2-5; D is possibly TRBD2 (5 bases). Judging by the DNA end, TRBJ2-7 fits better; the J call may be wrong. Germline V gives CDR1 SGHNT, CDR2 YYREEE (reference sequence). This CDR3 region has 14 residues. CDR3 in amino acids: CASSLAVARNEQYF. CDR3 nucleotides: TGTGCCAGCAGCTTGGCCGTAGCGAGGAACGAGCAGTACTTC.

The V call is TRBV7-2, the J call TRBJ2-7, with D perhaps matching TRBD1 or TRBD2 (5 bases each). Germline CDR1 is SGHTA and CDR2 is FQGNSA. The CDR3 runs to 16 residues. Between the trimmed V and J ends, which lost 5 bases and 3 bases, there was a span of 20 bases. CDR3 region: CASSRGWQGSFYEQYF. In DNA, the CDR3 is TGTGCCAGCAGCCGAGGGTGGCAGGGTAGTTTCTACGAGCAGTACTTC.

V gene TRBV29-1 combines with J gene TRBJ2-1; D may be TRBD2 (5 bases). From germline, CDR1 is SQVTM and CDR2 ANQGSEA. The CDR3 has 16 amino acids. Trimming cost V 4 bases and J 0 bases, with 16 bases left between them. The CDR3, as DNA: TGCAGCGTTGCGCCCGAGACTGGGAGCTCCTACAATGAGCAGTTCTTC. This gives the protein CSVAPETGSSYNEQFF.

This chain uses TRBV9 with TRBJ2-1, with TRBD2 matching over 7 bases. Germline V gene sequence: CDR1 SGDLS, CDR2 YYNGEE. The V and J ends lost 4 bases and 0 bases, in that order; junction bases with no gene match: 13. CDR3 length: 18 amino acids. The DNA for the CDR3 is TGTGCCAGCAGCCCCCGAGCGGGGAAACCTAGCTCCTACAATGAGCAGTTCTTC. It yields the protein CASSPRAGKPSSYNEQFF.